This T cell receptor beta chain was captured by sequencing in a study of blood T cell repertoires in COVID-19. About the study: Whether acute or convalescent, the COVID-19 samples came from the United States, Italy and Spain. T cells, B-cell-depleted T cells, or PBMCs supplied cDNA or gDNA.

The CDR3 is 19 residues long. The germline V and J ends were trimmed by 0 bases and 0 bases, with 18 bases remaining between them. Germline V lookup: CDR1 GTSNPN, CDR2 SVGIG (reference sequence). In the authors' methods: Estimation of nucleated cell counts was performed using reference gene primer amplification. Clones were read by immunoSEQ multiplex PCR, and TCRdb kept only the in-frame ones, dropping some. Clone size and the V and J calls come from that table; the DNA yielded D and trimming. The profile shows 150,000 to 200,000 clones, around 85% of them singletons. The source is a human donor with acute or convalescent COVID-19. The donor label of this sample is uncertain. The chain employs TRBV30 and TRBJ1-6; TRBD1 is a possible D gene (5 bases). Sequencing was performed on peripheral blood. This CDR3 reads CAWSVPSGRGFSYNSPLHF. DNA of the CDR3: TGTGCCTGGAGTGTACCGTCGGGTAGGGGATTCTCCTATAATTCACCCCTCCACTTT.